This paragraph reports one T cell receptor beta chain. This specimen belongs to a study of cytomegalovirus exposure and HLA in healthy donors. Both 60 Vbeta primers and 13 Jbeta primers went into the PCR. Data came from immunoSEQ multiplex PCR; TCRdb stores just in-frame clones and leaves some out. The profile covers 170,000 or so clones, with 80% appearing a single time and around 7.2% taken by the ten largest. Trimming took 6 bases from V and 1 from J; bases not matched to a gene: 7. In germline, CDR1 is SQVTM, CDR2 ANQGSEA. CDR3 length: 14 residues. Sequenced input: PBMCs. V gene TRBV29-1 combines with J gene TRBJ2-3; 7 bases map to TRBD1. This receptor was identified in a man aged 25-45 years in good health and CMV-seropositive. CDR3: CSVSPDRGTDTQYF. The DNA for the CDR3 is TGCAGCGTGTCTCCAGACAGGGGCACAGATACGCAGTATTTT.